These T cell receptor beta chains were read from a single sample in a study of blood T cell repertoires in COVID-19. Here immunoSEQ multiplex PCR was the method, and the copy in TCRdb shows in-frame clones only, minus some. The sample includes 200,000 to 250,000 clones, around nine tenths seen only once; the top ten take about 4.8%. The sequencing input was peripheral blood. The receptors stem from a woman aged 40 to 50 with acute or convalescent COVID-19. Both conserved end residues are part of each CDR3. The D gene is left open where the match is weak. A clone size is listed for some rows: how often the clone was seen (once, few, many), or a class if it is expanded.

abundance: NA
j_gene: TRBJ2-2
d_gene: NA
v_gene: TRBV5-1
CDR3aa: CASSFQDKNTGELFF
CDR3nt: TGCGCCAGCAGCTTCCAGGACAAAAACACCGGGGAGCTGTTTTTT

abundance: NA
j_gene: TRBJ1-3
d_gene: TRBD1
v_gene: TRBV18
CDR3aa: CASSPPGQGISGNTIYF
CDR3nt: TGTGCCAGCTCACCACCGGGACAGGGGATCTCTGGAAACACCATATATTTT

abundance: NA
j_gene: TRBJ1-5
d_gene: NA
v_gene: TRBV7-9
CDR3aa: CASGLSQLGQPQHF
CDR3nt: TGTGCCAGCGGGCTGTCACAGCTGGGCCAGCCCCAGCATTTT

abundance: NA
j_gene: TRBJ1-3
d_gene: NA
v_gene: TRBV9
CDR3aa: CASSVGAVIGNTIYF
CDR3nt: TGTGCCAGCAGCGTAGGGGCAGTAATCGGAAACACCATATATTTT

abundance: NA
j_gene: TRBJ2-5
d_gene: NA
v_gene: TRBV10-3
CDR3aa: CAISSGVQETQYF
CDR3nt: TGTGCCATCAGTTCAGGCGTCCAAGAGACCCAGTACTTC

abundance: once
j_gene: TRBJ2-5
d_gene: TRBD2
v_gene: TRBV5-1
CDR3aa: CASSLSPSGGALETQYF
CDR3nt: TGCGCCAGCAGCTTGTCTCCTAGCGGGGGGGCCTTGGAGACCCAGTACTTC

abundance: NA
j_gene: TRBJ2-5
d_gene: NA
v_gene: TRBV5-1
CDR3aa: CASSLSARAQETQYF
CDR3nt: TGCGCCAGCAGCTTGAGCGCCAGGGCCCAAGAGACCCAGTACTTC

abundance: NA
j_gene: TRBJ2-3
d_gene: NA
v_gene: TRBV29-1
CDR3aa: CSVDTGLTDTQYF
CDR3nt: TGCAGCGTTGATACAGGGCTCACAGATACGCAGTATTTT

abundance: NA
j_gene: TRBJ2-6
d_gene: NA
v_gene: TRBV9
CDR3aa: CASSENRDTREGANVLTF
CDR3nt: TGTGCCAGCAGCGAGAACAGGGACACCAGAGAGGGGGCCAACGTCCTGACTTTC

abundance: NA
j_gene: TRBJ1-2
d_gene: NA
v_gene: TRBV5-6
CDR3aa: CASSLGSIAYGYTF
CDR3nt: TGTGCCAGCAGCTTGGGGTCTATTGCATATGGCTACACCTTC

abundance: few
j_gene: TRBJ1-2
d_gene: TRBD1
v_gene: TRBV7-9
CDR3aa: CASSFSGQLVGYTF
CDR3nt: TGTGCCAGCAGCTTTTCGGGACAGTTAGTTGGCTACACCTTC

abundance: NA
j_gene: TRBJ1-5
d_gene: NA
v_gene: TRBV2
CDR3aa: CASSEQGYRQPQHF
CDR3nt: TGTGCCAGCAGTGAACAGGGGTATCGTCAGCCCCAGCATTTT

abundance: NA
j_gene: TRBJ1-3
d_gene: TRBD1
v_gene: TRBV3-1/TRBV3-2
CDR3aa: CASSITGVLNSGNTIYF
CDR3nt: TGTGCCAGCAGCATCACAGGGGTTCTTAACTCTGGAAACACCATATATTTT

abundance: NA
j_gene: TRBJ1-1
d_gene: NA
v_gene: TRBV6-5
CDR3aa: CATNQGSGTEAFF
CDR3nt: TGTGCCACCAACCAGGGCTCGGGCACTGAAGCTTTCTTT

abundance: NA
j_gene: TRBJ1-2
d_gene: NA
v_gene: TRBV7-9
CDR3aa: CASSLGVSSNYGYTF
CDR3nt: TGTGCCAGCAGCTTAGGAGTGTCCTCTAACTATGGCTACACCTTC

abundance: NA
j_gene: TRBJ1-2
d_gene: TRBD1
v_gene: TRBV5-1
CDR3aa: CASSPDRDHGYTF
CDR3nt: TGCGCCAGCAGCCCGGACAGGGATCATGGCTACACCTTC

abundance: NA
j_gene: TRBJ1-4
d_gene: NA
v_gene: TRBV2
CDR3aa: CASSSNQGLINEKLFF
CDR3nt: TGTGCCAGCAGTTCAAACCAGGGTCTCATCAATGAAAAACTGTTTTTT

abundance: NA
j_gene: TRBJ2-3
d_gene: NA
v_gene: TRBV14
CDR3aa: CASSQVRDTQYF
CDR3nt: TGTGCCAGCAGCCAAGTTCGTGATACGCAGTATTTT

abundance: NA
j_gene: TRBJ2-2
d_gene: TRBD2
v_gene: TRBV6-2/TRBV6-3
CDR3aa: CASSFRGVTGELFF
CDR3nt: TGTGCCAGCAGTTTTCGGGGGGTAACCGGGGAGCTGTTTTTT

abundance: NA
j_gene: TRBJ1-1
d_gene: TRBD1
v_gene: TRBV5-6
CDR3aa: CASSDGTGRGNTEAFF
CDR3nt: TGTGCCAGCAGCGACGGGACAGGGAGGGGGAACACTGAAGCTTTCTTT

abundance: NA
j_gene: TRBJ1-3
d_gene: NA
v_gene: TRBV25-1
CDR3aa: CASSGGRSGNTIYF
CDR3nt: TGTGCCAGCAGTGGAGGGCGCTCTGGAAACACCATATATTTT

abundance: NA
j_gene: TRBJ1-2
d_gene: NA
v_gene: TRBV19
CDR3aa: CASNSGGADGYTF
CDR3nt: TGTGCCAGTAATTCAGGAGGGGCGGATGGCTACACCTTC

abundance: NA
j_gene: TRBJ1-6
d_gene: TRBD1
v_gene: TRBV5-6
CDR3aa: CASSPGTGSSPLHF
CDR3nt: TGTGCCAGCAGCCCCGGGACAGGGAGTTCACCCCTCCACTTT

abundance: NA
j_gene: TRBJ2-5
d_gene: NA
v_gene: TRBV2
CDR3aa: CASSGPGYSDF
CDR3nt: TGTGCCAGCAGCGGGCCGGGATATTCGGACTTC

abundance: NA
j_gene: TRBJ1-1
d_gene: NA
v_gene: TRBV5-1
CDR3aa: CASSFQRGPNTEAFF
CDR3nt: TGCGCCAGCAGCTTCCAAAGAGGGCCGAACACTGAAGCTTTCTTT

abundance: NA
j_gene: TRBJ1-2
d_gene: NA
v_gene: TRBV11-2
CDR3aa: CASSLVRVGGYTF
CDR3nt: TGTGCCAGCAGCTTAGTGAGGGTTGGGGGCTACACCTTC

abundance: NA
j_gene: TRBJ1-3
d_gene: NA
v_gene: TRBV19
CDR3aa: CASSSPTSGNTIYF
CDR3nt: TGTGCCAGTAGTTCCCCTACCTCTGGAAACACCATATATTTT

abundance: NA
j_gene: TRBJ1-6
d_gene: NA
v_gene: TRBV12-5
CDR3aa: CASGPGGRYNSPLHF
CDR3nt: TGTGCTAGTGGTCCTGGGGGCAGGTATAATTCACCCCTCCACTTT

abundance: NA
j_gene: TRBJ1-4
d_gene: TRBD1
v_gene: TRBV10-1
CDR3aa: CATSATGTNEKLFF
CDR3nt: TGCGCCACCTCCGCGACAGGGACTAATGAAAAACTGTTTTTT

abundance: NA
j_gene: TRBJ1-6
d_gene: TRBD1
v_gene: TRBV30
CDR3aa: CAWEGQVNSPLHF
CDR3nt: TGTGCCTGGGAGGGACAGGTCAATTCACCCCTCCACTTT

abundance: NA
j_gene: TRBJ1-3
d_gene: TRBD1
v_gene: TRBV24-1
CDR3aa: CATSDSPTGSGNTIYF
CDR3nt: TGTGCCACCAGTGATTCCCCGACAGGGTCTGGAAACACCATATATTTT

abundance: NA
j_gene: TRBJ1-6
d_gene: NA
v_gene: TRBV2
CDR3aa: CASSEARRGSPLHF
CDR3nt: TGTGCCAGCAGTGAAGCGCGGAGGGGTTCACCCCTCCACTTT

abundance: once
j_gene: TRBJ1-4
d_gene: NA
v_gene: TRBV12-5
CDR3aa: CASGLVQSATNEKLFF
CDR3nt: TGTGCTAGTGGTTTGGTACAGTCTGCAACTAATGAAAAACTGTTTTTT

abundance: NA
j_gene: TRBJ1-2
d_gene: NA
v_gene: TRBV5-6
CDR3aa: CASSLGRSGGAVYGYTF
CDR3nt: TGTGCCAGCAGCTTGGGAAGGTCGGGAGGGGCGGTCTATGGCTACACCTTC

abundance: NA
j_gene: TRBJ1-5
d_gene: TRBD1
v_gene: TRBV2
CDR3aa: CASSETGGGQPQHF
CDR3nt: TGTGCCAGCAGTGAAACAGGGGGCGGTCAGCCCCAGCATTTT

abundance: NA
j_gene: TRBJ1-3
d_gene: NA
v_gene: TRBV21-1
CDR3aa: CASSDSTDSRHSGNTIYF
CDR3nt: TGTGCCAGCAGCGATAGTACGGATTCCAGACACTCTGGAAACACCATATATTTT

abundance: NA
j_gene: TRBJ2-3
d_gene: TRBD2
v_gene: TRBV9
CDR3aa: CASSRSGGSTDTQYF
CDR3nt: TGTGCCAGCAGCCGTAGCGGGGGGTCCACAGATACGCAGTATTTT

abundance: NA
j_gene: TRBJ2-5
d_gene: NA
v_gene: TRBV18
CDR3aa: CASSPGETQYF
CDR3nt: TGTGCCAGCTCGCCGGGGGAGACCCAGTACTTC

abundance: NA
j_gene: TRBJ2-3
d_gene: NA
v_gene: TRBV7-3
CDR3aa: CASSPQAPDTQYF
CDR3nt: TGTGCCAGCAGCCCCCAGGCCCCAGATACGCAGTATTTT

abundance: NA
j_gene: TRBJ1-1
d_gene: NA
v_gene: TRBV10-3
CDR3aa: CAISESGQPGSEFGTEAFF
CDR3nt: TGTGCCATCAGTGAGTCGGGTCAGCCGGGTTCAGAGTTCGGCACTGAAGCTTTCTTT

abundance: NA
j_gene: TRBJ1-1
d_gene: NA
v_gene: TRBV14
CDR3aa: CASSQWLGAFF
CDR3nt: TGTGCCAGCAGCCAGTGGTTGGGCGCTTTCTTT

abundance: NA
j_gene: TRBJ1-6
d_gene: NA
v_gene: TRBV19
CDR3aa: CASSPQGRSSYNSPLHF
CDR3nt: TGTGCCAGTAGTCCCCAGGGCAGGAGCTCCTATAATTCACCCCTCCACTTT

abundance: NA
j_gene: TRBJ1-6
d_gene: TRBD1
v_gene: TRBV6-1
CDR3aa: CASSETPGTANSPLHF
CDR3nt: TGTGCCAGCAGTGAGACGCCCGGGACAGCTAATTCACCCCTCCACTTT

abundance: NA
j_gene: TRBJ2-3
d_gene: TRBD1
v_gene: TRBV5-1
CDR3aa: CASSGRDRGTDTQYF
CDR3nt: TGCGCCAGCAGCGGCCGGGACAGGGGCACAGATACGCAGTATTTT

abundance: NA
j_gene: TRBJ1-2
d_gene: TRBD1
v_gene: TRBV11-2
CDR3aa: CASTLQQGGGTNYGYTF
CDR3nt: TGTGCCAGCACCCTACAACAGGGGGGTGGGACTAACTATGGCTACACCTTC

abundance: NA
j_gene: TRBJ1-1
d_gene: NA
v_gene: TRBV19
CDR3aa: CASSTQGNTEAFF
CDR3nt: TGTGCCAGTAGTACTCAGGGGAACACTGAAGCTTTCTTT

abundance: NA
j_gene: TRBJ2-1
d_gene: NA
v_gene: TRBV30
CDR3aa: CAWSVPRGNYNEQFF
CDR3nt: TGTGCCTGGAGTGTTCCGCGGGGAAACTACAATGAGCAGTTCTTC

abundance: NA
j_gene: TRBJ1-4
d_gene: NA
v_gene: TRBV9
CDR3aa: CASSAGVLSREKLFF
CDR3nt: TGTGCCAGCAGCGCTGGTGTCCTTAGTCGGGAAAAACTGTTTTTT

abundance: NA
j_gene: TRBJ1-1
d_gene: NA
v_gene: TRBV3-1/TRBV3-2
CDR3aa: CASSLKGVNTEAFF
CDR3nt: TGTGCCAGCAGCCTGAAGGGGGTGAACACTGAAGCTTTCTTT

abundance: NA
j_gene: TRBJ1-4
d_gene: NA
v_gene: TRBV6-5
CDR3aa: CASSLQVSYELFF
CDR3nt: TGTGCCAGCAGTTTACAGGTTTCTTACGAACTGTTTTTT

abundance: NA
j_gene: TRBJ1-1
d_gene: NA
v_gene: TRBV11-2
CDR3aa: CASSLTGGAWTNTEAFF
CDR3nt: TGTGCCAGCAGTTTGACGGGGGGCGCTTGGACGAACACTGAAGCTTTCTTT

abundance: NA
j_gene: TRBJ1-1
d_gene: NA
v_gene: TRBV29-1
CDR3aa: CSVVSGGGEAFF
CDR3nt: TGCAGCGTTGTTAGTGGGGGCGGTGAAGCTTTCTTT

abundance: NA
j_gene: TRBJ2-2
d_gene: TRBD2
v_gene: TRBV7-7
CDR3aa: CASSATSGGAIGELFF
CDR3nt: TGTGCCAGCAGCGCCACTAGCGGGGGGGCCATCGGGGAGCTGTTTTTT

abundance: once
j_gene: TRBJ1-5
d_gene: NA
v_gene: TRBV16
CDR3aa: CASSQPGGNQPQHF
CDR3nt: TGTGCCAGCAGCCAACCGGGAGGGAATCAGCCCCAGCATTTT

abundance: NA
j_gene: TRBJ1-1
d_gene: TRBD1
v_gene: TRBV5-1
CDR3aa: CASSSPGQGSATEAFF
CDR3nt: TGCGCCAGCAGCTCTCCGGGACAGGGGTCGGCGACTGAAGCTTTCTTT

abundance: few
j_gene: TRBJ2-1
d_gene: NA
v_gene: TRBV28
CDR3aa: CASSLLRRQALVLSYNEQFF
CDR3nt: TGTGCCAGCAGTTTACTACGGAGGCAGGCACTTGTATTGTCCTACAATGAGCAGTTCTTC